This T cell receptor (beta chain) emerged from a study of blood T cell repertoires in COVID-19 (dated by TCRdb to between 2020 and 2021). Some background on the complete study: Samples from collaborators originated in the United States, Italy and Spain and spanned both the acute and convalescent phases of COVID-19. The prospective study material was composed of cDNA or gDNA derived from T cells, B-cell-depleted T cells, or PBMCs. The repertoires were released in a freely available public database intended as a resource for research on the immune response to SARS-CoV-2. Where available, HLA class I and class II types were obtained from metadata supplied by the sample provider rather than from assay-based typing. The samples were drawn from the first 160 participants of the ongoing ImmuneRACE study and from 1,254 subjects provided by 6 global collaborators. Deeply sampled blood TCRbeta repertoires from subjects exposed to, actively infected with, or recovered from COVID-19 were included in the dataset. Sample metadata almost always included a de-identified subject ID, COVID-19 status, age in years and sex. Paper-wide results and their limitations: Clinical and demographic metadata were provided uncurated, with the amount varying by source and participant.

TCRbeta CDR3 regions were amplified from genomic DNA using the immunoSEQ Assay, a bias-controlled multiplex PCR. The study's own analysis went as follows. The number of nucleated cells in each sample was estimated by amplification of reference gene primers within the assay. To quantify the absolute abundance of each unique TCRbeta CDR3 rearrangement, sequence reads were collapsed and filtered. For each sample, productive Simpson clonality was calculated as the square root of Simpson's diversity index across productive rearrangements. Entries here come from immuneACCESS through TCRdb and include only in-frame sequences with V and J called. Some clones fail to appear in such tables; in the studies checked, an unresolved V gene covers under half of the shortfall, and the cause of the remainder is unknown. V and J calls and clone size come straight from that table; D and trimming were deduced from the DNA. The table for this sample lists about 140,000 clones; roughly three quarters of them were counted only once. The leading ten clones occupy approximately 8% of the sample.

Collaborating institutions collected whole blood in K2EDTA tubes following their own protocols. For TCRbeta analysis, collaborators shipped samples in one of three forms: frozen whole blood, isolated PBMCs, or DNA extracted from either of those sample types. This clone was found a few times. It lacks a known antigen. No quality values exist for individual bases; no much larger clone is one base distant. The CDR3 runs 16 amino acids, cysteine and phenylalanine included. Solely the CDR3 DNA is kept, with 48 bases framed from the first base. Ends trimmed: V by 2 bases, J by 7 bases; bases unmatched to a gene: 9. Taken from the germline V gene (reference sequence), the CDR1 and CDR2 loops are WNHNN and SYGVQD.

The V and J genes are TRBV10-1 and TRBJ2-1, with 9 junctional bases fitting TRBD2. This TCR came from a man between 50 and 59 years old with active or convalescent COVID-19. Sample: peripheral blood. The nucleotides read TGCGCCAGCAGTGAGGATAGCGGGAGAACGGGGAATGAGCAGTTCTTC. The encoded protein is CASSEDSGRTGNEQFF.